This TCR beta chain was documented in a study of tumor and adjacent non-tumor tissue in lung cancer. Overall study context: The cohort had under 15 adenocarcinoma, a couple of squamous cell and 1 small cell patients.

A modified ARM-PCR protocol with three rounds of nested PCR amplified TCRbeta. Each CDR3 protein is one row after TCRdb ran MiXCR on the multiplex PCR reads. The sample yields about 110,000 distinct CDR3 sequences, more than 60% seen once. Comment on this clonotype: Its cognate antigen is unknown. Its ends do not fully match the called genes, so a read error is possible.

The study's findings and limits: Higher tumor TCR diversity was associated with shorter survival. TCR diversity was significantly greater in tumor than normal lung tissue.

The template was RNA from unsorted bulk tissue. Newly diagnosed lung cancer patients had thoracic surgery in China, August–late 2014, without prior chemotherapy. This CDR3 has 14 amino acids. The J gene is TRBJ2-3, the V gene TRBV12-3 or TRBV12-4, with D possibly matching TRBD2 (5 bases). Sequenced: lung tumor tissue. This sequence originates from a woman aged 60-70 years with non-small cell lung cancer. CDR3 DNA: TGTGCCAGCATTTTAAACATCGGGGTAGATACGCAGTATTTT. As protein: CASILNIGVDTQYF.